This TCR beta chain was recovered during a study of blood T cell repertoires in COVID-19. Overall study context: The origin of the acute and convalescent COVID-19 samples was the United States, Italy and Spain. T cells, B-cell-depleted T cells, or PBMCs provided the cDNA or gDNA that served as material.

Original methodology: Estimated nucleated cell counts came from reference gene primer amplification. Here immunoSEQ multiplex PCR was the method, and the copy in TCRdb shows in-frame clones only, minus some. That table furnishes V, J and clone size, whereas the DNA furnished D and trimming. The sample has some 120,000 clones, 70% to 90% seen once; the top ten hold about 2.1%. The junction had 3 bases not matched to a gene; V was cut back by 2 bases and J by 3 bases. Per germline, CDR1 LNHDA and CDR2 SQIVND (reference sequence). This CDR3 is built from 15 residues. The genes are TRBV19 and TRBJ2-1, with TRBD2 matching 8 bases. Sequenced input: peripheral blood. The clonotype originates from a man aged 30-40 years with acute or convalescent COVID-19. CDR3 DNA: TGTGCCAGTAGTATACTAGCGGGCGACTACAATGAGCAGTTCTTC. Its protein is CASSILAGDYNEQFF.